The clone carrying this T cell receptor beta chain was recorded once. The target antigen is unknown. The libraries were made with immunoSEQ v3.0 at survey level. TCRdb keeps only in-frame clones here, not all; method: immunoSEQ multiplex PCR. Here the sample spans more than 20,000 clones, around 88% being singletons. These data come from a study of long-term antiretroviral therapy in people with HIV. Study-level points and caveats: The study lacked data on ART adherence, viral resistance or therapy changes.

The CDR3 extends over 14 amino acids. Germline values: CDR1 SGHTS, CDR2 YDEGEE. With 5 bases removed from V and 3 bases from J, the gap between germline ends came to 12 bases. This specimen was unsorted PBMCs, taken 3 years after starting antiretroviral therapy. The rearrangement uses TRBV5-8 and TRBJ1-5; D is perhaps TRBD1 (5 bases). The clonotype comes from a man aged 18 to 29 with HIV. CDR3 nucleotides: TGTGCCAGCAGACGACGACAGCCCAATCAGCCCCAGCATTTT. This translates into CASRRRQPNQPQHF.